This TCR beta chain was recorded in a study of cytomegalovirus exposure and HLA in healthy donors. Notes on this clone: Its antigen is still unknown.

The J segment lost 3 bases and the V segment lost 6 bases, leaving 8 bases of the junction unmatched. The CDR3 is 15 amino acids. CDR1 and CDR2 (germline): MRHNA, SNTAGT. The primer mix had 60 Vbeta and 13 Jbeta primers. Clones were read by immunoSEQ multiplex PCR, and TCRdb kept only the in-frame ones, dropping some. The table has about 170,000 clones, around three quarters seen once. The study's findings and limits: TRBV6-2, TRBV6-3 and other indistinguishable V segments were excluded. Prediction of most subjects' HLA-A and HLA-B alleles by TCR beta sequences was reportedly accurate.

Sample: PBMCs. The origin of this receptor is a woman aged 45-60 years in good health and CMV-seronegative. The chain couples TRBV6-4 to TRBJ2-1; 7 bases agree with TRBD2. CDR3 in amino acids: CASSFGGSVYNEQFF. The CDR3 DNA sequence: TGTGCCAGCAGCTTTGGCGGGAGTGTCTACAATGAGCAGTTCTTC.